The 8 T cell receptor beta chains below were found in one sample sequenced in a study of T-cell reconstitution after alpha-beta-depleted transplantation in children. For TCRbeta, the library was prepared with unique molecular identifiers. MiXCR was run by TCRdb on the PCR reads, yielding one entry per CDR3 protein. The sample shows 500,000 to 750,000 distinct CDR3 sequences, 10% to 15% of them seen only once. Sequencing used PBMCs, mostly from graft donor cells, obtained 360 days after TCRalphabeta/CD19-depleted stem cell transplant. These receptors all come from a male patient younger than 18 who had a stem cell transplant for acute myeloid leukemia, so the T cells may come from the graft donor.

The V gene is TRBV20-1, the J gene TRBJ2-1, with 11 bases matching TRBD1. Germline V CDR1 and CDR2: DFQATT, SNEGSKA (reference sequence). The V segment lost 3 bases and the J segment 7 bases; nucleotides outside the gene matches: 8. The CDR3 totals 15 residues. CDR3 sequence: CSAREDRGLWNEQFF. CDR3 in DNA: TGCAGTGCTAGGGAGGACAGGGGGCTGTGGAATGAGCAGTTCTTC.

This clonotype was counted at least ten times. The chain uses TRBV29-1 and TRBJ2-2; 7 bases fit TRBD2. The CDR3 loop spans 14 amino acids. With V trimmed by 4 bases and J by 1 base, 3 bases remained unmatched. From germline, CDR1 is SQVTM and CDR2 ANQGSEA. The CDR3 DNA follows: TGCAGCGTTGGGACGGGAGGGAACACCGGGGAGCTGTTTTTT. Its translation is CSVGTGGNTGELFF.

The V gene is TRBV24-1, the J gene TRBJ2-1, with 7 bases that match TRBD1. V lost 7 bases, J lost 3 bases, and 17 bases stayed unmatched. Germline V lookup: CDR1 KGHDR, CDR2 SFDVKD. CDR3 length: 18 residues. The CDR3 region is CATSIWETGPFNYNEQFF. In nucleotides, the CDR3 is TGTGCCACCAGCATCTGGGAGACAGGGCCCTTTAACTACAATGAGCAGTTCTTC.

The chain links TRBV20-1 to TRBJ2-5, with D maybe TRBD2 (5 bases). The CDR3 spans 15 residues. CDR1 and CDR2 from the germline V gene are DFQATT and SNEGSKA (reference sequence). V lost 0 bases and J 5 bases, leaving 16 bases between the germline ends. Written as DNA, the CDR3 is TGCAGTGCTAGAGATACCCGGGGTGGTTGGGAGACCCAGTACTTC. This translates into CSARDTRGGWETQYF.

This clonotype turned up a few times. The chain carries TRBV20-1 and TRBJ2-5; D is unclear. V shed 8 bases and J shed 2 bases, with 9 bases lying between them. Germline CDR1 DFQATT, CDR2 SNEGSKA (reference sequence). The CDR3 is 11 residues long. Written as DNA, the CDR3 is TGCAGTATTGACATTCAAGAGACCCAGTACTTC. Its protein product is CSIDIQETQYF.

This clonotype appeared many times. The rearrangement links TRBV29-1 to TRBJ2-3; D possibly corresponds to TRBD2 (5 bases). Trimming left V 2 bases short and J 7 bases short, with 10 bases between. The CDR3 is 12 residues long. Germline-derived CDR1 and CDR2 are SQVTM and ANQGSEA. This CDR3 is CSVERSGNTQYF. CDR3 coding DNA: TGCAGCGTTGAAAGATCGGGGAATACGCAGTATTTT.

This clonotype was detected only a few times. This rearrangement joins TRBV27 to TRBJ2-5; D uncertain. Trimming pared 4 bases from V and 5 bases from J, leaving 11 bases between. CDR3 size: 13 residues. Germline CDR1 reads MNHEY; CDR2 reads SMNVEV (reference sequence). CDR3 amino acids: CASSSGPRETQYF. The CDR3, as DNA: TGTGCCAGCAGTTCGGGCCCAAGGGAGACCCAGTACTTC.

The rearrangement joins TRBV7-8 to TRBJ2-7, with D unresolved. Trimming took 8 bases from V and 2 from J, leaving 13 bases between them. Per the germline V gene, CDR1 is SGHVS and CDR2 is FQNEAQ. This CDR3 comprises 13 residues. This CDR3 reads CASGPRKPYEQYF. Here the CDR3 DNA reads TGTGCCAGCGGCCCAAGAAAGCCCTACGAGCAGTACTTC. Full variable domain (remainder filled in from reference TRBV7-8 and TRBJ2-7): GAGVSQSPRYKVAKRGQDVALRCDPISGHVSLFWYQQALGQGPEFLTYFQNEAQLDKSGLPSDRFFAERPEGSVSTLKIQRTQQEDSAVYLCASGPRKPYEQYFGPGTRLTVT.